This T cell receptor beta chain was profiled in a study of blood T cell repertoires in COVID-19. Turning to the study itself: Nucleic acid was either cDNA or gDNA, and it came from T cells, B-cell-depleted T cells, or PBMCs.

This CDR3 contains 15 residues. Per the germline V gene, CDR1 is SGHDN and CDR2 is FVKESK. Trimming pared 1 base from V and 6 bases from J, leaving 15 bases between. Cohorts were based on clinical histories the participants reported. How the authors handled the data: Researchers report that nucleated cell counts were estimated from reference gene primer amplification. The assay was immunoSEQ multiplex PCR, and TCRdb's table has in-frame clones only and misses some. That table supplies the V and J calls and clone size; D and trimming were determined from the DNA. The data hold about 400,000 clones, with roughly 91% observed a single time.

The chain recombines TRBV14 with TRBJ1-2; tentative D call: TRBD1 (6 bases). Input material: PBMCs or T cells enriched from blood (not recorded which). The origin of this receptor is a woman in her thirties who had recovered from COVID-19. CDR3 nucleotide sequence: TGTGCCAGCAGCCAAGGCGCTACAGGGTGGGATGGCTACACCTTC. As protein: CASSQGATGWDGYTF.